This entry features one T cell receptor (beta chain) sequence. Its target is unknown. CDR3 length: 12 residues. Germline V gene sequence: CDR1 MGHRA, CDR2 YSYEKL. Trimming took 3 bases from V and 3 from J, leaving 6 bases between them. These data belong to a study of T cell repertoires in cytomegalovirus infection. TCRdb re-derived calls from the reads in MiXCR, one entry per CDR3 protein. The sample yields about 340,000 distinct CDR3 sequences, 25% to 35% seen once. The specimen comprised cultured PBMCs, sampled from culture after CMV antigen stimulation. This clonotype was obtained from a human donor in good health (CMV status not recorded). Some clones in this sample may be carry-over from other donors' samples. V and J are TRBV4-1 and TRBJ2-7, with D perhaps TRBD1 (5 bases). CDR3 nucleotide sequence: TGCGCCAGCAGCCAGGGGCGCTACGAGCAGTACTTC. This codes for CASSQGRYEQYF.